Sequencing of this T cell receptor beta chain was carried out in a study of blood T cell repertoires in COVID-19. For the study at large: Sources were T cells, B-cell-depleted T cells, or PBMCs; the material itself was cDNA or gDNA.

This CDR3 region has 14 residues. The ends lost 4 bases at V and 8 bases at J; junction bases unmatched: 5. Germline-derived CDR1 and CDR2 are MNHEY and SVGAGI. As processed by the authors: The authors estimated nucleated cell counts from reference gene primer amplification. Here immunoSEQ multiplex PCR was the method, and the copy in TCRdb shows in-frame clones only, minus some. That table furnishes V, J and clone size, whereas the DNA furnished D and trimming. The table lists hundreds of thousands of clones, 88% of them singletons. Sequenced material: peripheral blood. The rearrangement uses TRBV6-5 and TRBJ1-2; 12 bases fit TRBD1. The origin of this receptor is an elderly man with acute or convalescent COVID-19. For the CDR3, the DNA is TGTGCCAGCAGTTTGGGACAGGGGGCGCGAGGCTACACCTTC. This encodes CASSLGQGARGYTF.